The 22 T cell receptor beta chains in this list originate from one sample, sequenced in a study of T cells in Graves' hyperthyroidism and ophthalmopathy (dated by TCRdb to about 2019). Library preparation was by multiplex PCR. The sequencer listed for this sample is Illumina HiSeq 2000. The TCR beta CDR3 regions were amplified from RNA transcripts. A first-round RT-PCR of the TCR CDR3 used the HTBI primer set with the Qiagen OneStep RT-PCR kit. TCRdb redid the processing of the public reads, applying fastp at Q25 and MiXCR, and retained in-frame beta chains. Under each unique CDR3 protein, matching rows form one entry showing the most common genes and DNA. In this sample the table shows roughly 660,000 distinct CDR3 sequences, roughly a sixth of which occur a single time. About a sixth of the sample is taken by the ten largest. Sequencing was carried out using blood. All receptors come from a man aged 45-65 years with Graves' hyperthyroidism.

This clonotype was seen ten or more times. The CDR3: CATSNGRGWMDQPQHF. As DNA, the CDR3 is TGTGCCACCAGCAATGGTAGGGGATGGATGGATCAGCCCCAGCATTTT. The gene calls are TRBV15 and TRBJ1-5; D is possibly TRBD1 (5 bases). V lost 4 bases to trimming and J lost 5 bases, with 18 bases between them. The CDR3 has 16 amino acids. Germline-derived CDR1 and CDR2 are LNHNV and YYDKDF (reference sequence).

In its sample, this clonotype was seen a few times. A much bigger clone sits one base away, suggesting this may be a read error. The rearrangement joins TRBV28 to TRBJ2-5, with D perhaps matching TRBD2 (6 bases). Germline CDR1 reads MDHEN; CDR2 reads SYDVKM. Trimming cost V 4 bases and J 7 bases, with 13 bases left between them. This CDR3 is built from 13 residues. The CDR3 region is CASSYAVGGTQYF. Here the CDR3 DNA reads TGTGCCAGCAGTTATGCGGTCGGGGGGACCCAGTACTTC.

This clonotype was seen at least ten times. The rearrangement joins TRBV27 to TRBJ1-2, with 9 bases aligning to TRBD1. Germline-derived CDR1 and CDR2 are MNHEY and SMNVEV (reference sequence). The ends lost 4 bases at V and 10 bases at J; junction bases unmatched: 19. This CDR3 comprises 17 residues. The CDR3 region has the DNA TGTGCCAGCAGTTCGATTACCAACTCCGGGACAGGGTGCGTCTACACCTTC. This gives the protein CASSSITNSGTGCVYTF.

The genes are TRBV6-9 and TRBJ2-2; D is ambiguous. The CDR3 contains 15 residues. The V gene lost 3 bases and the J gene lost 1 base, with 9 bases spanning the gap. Germline V gives CDR1 MNHGY, CDR2 SVAAGI. Here the CDR3 reads CASSYSKVNTGELFF. In DNA, the CDR3 is TGTGCCAGCAGTTACTCGAAAGTGAACACCGGGGAGCTGTTTTTT.

This clonotype was found many times. The chain recombines TRBV10-3 with TRBJ2-3; TRBD1 agrees at 7 bases. CDR3 length: 19 amino acids. Germline CDR1 and CDR2: ENHRY and SYGVKD. V lost 3 bases, J lost 0 bases, and 15 bases stayed unmatched. CDR3 sequence: CAISDPEGDRISSTDTQYF. CDR3 coding DNA: TGTGCCATCAGTGACCCCGAAGGGGACAGAATATCTAGCACAGATACGCAGTATTTT.

The CDR3 nucleotides are TGTGCCAGCAGTTACTCAATCGTTGCAGGGAGGAGGGTACGGAACACTGAAGCTTTCTTT. Translation: CASSYSIVAGRRVRNTEAFF. This chain links TRBV6-2 or TRBV6-3 with TRBJ1-1, with TRBD1 as a possible D gene (5 bases). This CDR3 is built from 20 residues. The V gene lost 0 bases and the J gene lost 1 base, with 24 bases spanning the gap. Germline V lookup: CDR1 MNHEY, CDR2 SVGEGT.

This clonotype was recorded many times. CDR3 sequence: CASSHAGTSGIYEQFF. The CDR3 DNA is TGTGCCAGCAGCCACGCCGGGACTAGCGGGATCTATGAGCAGTTCTTC. The V gene is TRBV3-1, the J gene TRBJ2-1; TRBD2 aligns across 13 bases. J gave up 8 bases and V 3 bases, and 7 bases lay outside the gene matches. The CDR3 contains 16 residues. The germline V gene has CDR1 LGHDT and CDR2 YNNKEL (reference sequence).

This CDR3 reads CASDRESASAGANVLTF. CDR3 DNA sequence: TGTGCCAGCGACCGAGAGTCCGCTTCGGCTGGGGCCAACGTCCTGACTTTC. The chain carries TRBV2 and TRBJ2-6; no firm D call. Germline V gene data show CDR1 as SNHLY and CDR2 as FYNNEI. Trimming stripped 8 bases from V and 2 bases from J, with 19 bases between. CDR3 size: 17 residues.

This clonotype was counted only a few times. The chain joins TRBV6-9 to TRBJ2-6; D may be TRBD1 or TRBD2 (5 bases each). The V end was cut by 3 bases, the J end by 0 bases, with 9 bases between. CDR3 length: 16 residues. CDR1 and CDR2 from the germline V gene are MNHGY and SVAAGI. The CDR3 DNA reads as TGTGCCAGCAGTTACCGGGGCCCCTCTGGGGCCAACGTCCTGACTTTC. Its translation: CASSYRGPSGANVLTF.

On this clonotype: A single base separates this from a much larger clone, so it may be a read error. CDR3 region: CASSLQPRDYQETQHF. Written as DNA, the CDR3 is TGTGCCAGCAGTTTACAACCCCGGGACTACCAAGAGACCCAGCACTTC. The chain links TRBV28 to TRBJ2-5, with 7 bases aligning to TRBD2. This CDR3 has 16 residues. Germline values: CDR1 MDHEN, CDR2 SYDVKM.

This clonotype was seen repeatedly, ten times or more. J is TRBJ2-7 and V is TRBV6-5; TRBD2 matches 9 bases. Germline trimming cut 2 bases from V and 6 bases from J; bases unmatched to any gene: 8. This CDR3 is built from 15 residues. CDR1 MNHEY and CDR2 SVGAGI come from the germline V gene. This CDR3 is CASSYGGRARPEQYF. In DNA form, the CDR3 reads TGTGCCAGCAGTTACGGCGGGAGGGCCCGCCCCGAGCAGTACTTC.

The CDR3: CASSTGLAGLNEQFF. In nucleotides, the CDR3 is TGTGCCAGCAGCACGGGACTAGCGGGACTGAATGAGCAGTTCTTC. This chain uses TRBV7-2 with TRBJ2-1, with TRBD2 matching 13 bases. The CDR3 runs 15 residues. Looked up from germline, CDR1 is SGHTA and CDR2 is FQGNSA. V lost 5 bases to trimming and J lost 7 bases; unmatched junction nucleotides: 5.

The rearrangement joins TRBV7-3 to TRBJ2-2; 8 bases are shared with TRBD1. From germline, CDR1 is SGHTA and CDR2 FQGTGA. V shed 2 bases and J 5 bases; nucleotides not matched to a gene: 4. The CDR3 is made up of 15 amino acids. CDR3 nucleotide sequence: TGTGCCAGCAGCTTAGGCGGGACAGGAACCGGGGAGCTGTTTTTT. This codes for CASSLGGTGTGELFF.

This clonotype occurred many times. The chain couples TRBV2 to TRBJ2-7, with TRBD1 matching over 10 bases. Losses at the gene ends were 4 bases for V and 5 bases for J; bases not matched to a gene: 5. The CDR3 runs to 14 residues. Germline V lookup: CDR1 SNHLY, CDR2 FYNNEI. CDR3 DNA: TGTGCCAGCAGTGTGGACAGGGGGAACAACGAGCAGTACTTC. Protein sequence: CASSVDRGNNEQYF.

This clonotype has more than one count but fewer than ten. V usage is TRBV13 and J usage is TRBJ2-7; D perhaps matches TRBD2 (6 bases). Looked up from germline, CDR1 is PRHDT and CDR2 is FYEKMQ (reference sequence). V was pared by 1 base and J by 5 bases, with 15 bases between. The CDR3 has 15 residues. This chain's CDR3 is CASSLALARGHEQYF. The DNA of the CDR3 is TGTGCCAGCAGCTTAGCTCTAGCGAGAGGCCACGAGCAGTACTTC.

This clonotype was seen at least ten times. Here the CDR3 reads CASRPQGWSYNEQFF. The CDR3, as DNA: TGTGCCAGCAGGCCACAGGGTTGGTCCTACAATGAGCAGTTCTTC. The gene calls are TRBV2 and TRBJ2-1; tentatively, D is TRBD1 (6 bases). The CDR3 is 15 amino acids. V was shortened by 6 bases and J by 1 base, with 13 bases between the two germline ends. Looked up from germline, CDR1 is SNHLY and CDR2 is FYNNEI.

This clonotype was seen more than once but under ten times. V usage is TRBV18 and J usage is TRBJ2-5, with TRBD2 matching over 7 bases. Trimming at V came to 2 bases and at J to 0 bases, leaving 6 bases not matched to a gene. The CDR3 sequence is 16 residues long. In germline, CDR1 is KGHSH, CDR2 LQKENI. In DNA form, the CDR3 reads TGTGCCAGCTCACCAAGGATGGCGGGGGACCAAGAGACCCAGTACTTC. It translates to CASSPRMAGDQETQYF.

This clonotype was seen many times. V and J are TRBV10-3 and TRBJ2-7; 8 bases line up with TRBD1. This CDR3 contains 15 residues. Germline trimming cut 6 bases from V and 1 base from J; bases unmatched to any gene: 8. Germline V gives CDR1 ENHRY, CDR2 SYGVKD. CDR3 in amino acids: CAIRASGQDSYEQYF. The DNA of the CDR3 is TGTGCCATCAGGGCTTCGGGACAGGATTCCTACGAGCAGTACTTC.

J is TRBJ2-3 and V is TRBV5-6; tentatively, D is TRBD1 or TRBD2 (5 bases each). Germline V gives CDR1 SGHDT, CDR2 YYEEEE. V gave up 3 bases and J gave up 3 bases, with 11 bases separating them. The CDR3 has 14 residues. In DNA form, the CDR3 reads TGTGCCAGCAGCTCGAGGGGCACGACAGATACGCAGTATTTT. Its protein is CASSSRGTTDTQYF.

This clonotype was observed at least ten times. J is TRBJ1-1 and V is TRBV30, with 9 nucleotides matching TRBD1. Germline V gene sequence: CDR1 GTSNPN, CDR2 SVGIG (reference sequence). This CDR3 spans 13 amino acids. V gave up 4 bases and J gave up 7 bases; unmatched junction bases: 7. This CDR3 is CAWNGQGKDEAFF. The CDR3 nucleotides read TGTGCCTGGAACGGACAGGGGAAAGATGAAGCTTTCTTT.

This clonotype was counted at least ten times. The V call is TRBV7-2, the J call TRBJ2-2; D possibly matches TRBD1 or TRBD2 (6 bases each). The V end lost 5 bases, the J end lost 3 bases, and 10 bases lay between the germline ends. The CDR3 has 14 residues. Germline V gene sequence: CDR1 SGHTA, CDR2 FQGNSA. DNA for the CDR3: TGTGCCAGCAGCGCGAGGGGGGACACCGGGGAGCTGTTTTTT. It yields the protein CASSARGDTGELFF. Complete variable domain (other parts from reference TRBV7-2 and TRBJ2-2): GAGVSQSPSNKVTEKGKDVELRCDPISGHTALYWYRQSLGQGLEFLIYFQGNSAPDKSGLPSDRFSAERTGGSVSTLTIQRTQQEDSAVYLCASSARGDTGELFFGEGSRLTVL.

This clonotype showed up many times. The CDR3 bases are TGTGCCTGGAGTGTACCCCGGGCTGAAGCTTTCTTT. Its protein is CAWSVPRAEAFF. The chain carries TRBV30 and TRBJ1-1, with D unclear. The CDR3 runs to 12 residues. Germline V gene sequence: CDR1 GTSNPN, CDR2 SVGIG (reference sequence). V lost 0 bases, J lost 6 bases, and 8 bases lay in between. Full variable domain (outside the CDR3, taken from reference TRBV30 and TRBJ1-1): SQTIHQWPATLVQPVGSPLSLECTVEGTSNPNLYWYRQAAGRGLQLLFYSVGIGQISSEVPQNLSASRPQDRQFILSSKKLLLSDSGFYLCAWSVPRAEAFFGQGTRLTVV.